This TCR beta chain was retrieved from a study of blood T cell repertoires in COVID-19. The overall study: Samples of COVID-19 (acute and convalescent) were obtained from the United States, Italy and Spain. PBMCs, B-cell-depleted T cells, or T cells provided the cDNA or gDNA that made up the material.

Original methodology: Amplification of reference gene primers was used by the study to estimate nucleated cell counts. Clones were read by immunoSEQ multiplex PCR, and TCRdb kept only the in-frame ones, dropping some. The D gene and trimming were derived from the DNA, and the V and J assignments and clone size from that table. The sample holds 120,000 or so clones, roughly 90% seen once. Germline V gene data show CDR1 as SGHDN and CDR2 as FVKESK. With 1 base clipped from V and 4 bases from J, the junction kept 6 bases outside the gene matches. CDR3 length equals 16 residues. The TCR sequence derives from a man aged 35 to 55 with acute or convalescent COVID-19. The chain is built from TRBV14 and TRBJ2-2; the match to TRBD1 covers 7 bases. Input material: peripheral blood. Written as DNA, the CDR3 is TGTGCCAGCAGCCAAGGACAGGGTTTTGTCACCGGGGAGCTGTTTTTT. The encoded protein is CASSQGQGFVTGELFF.